This T cell receptor (beta chain) stems from a study of T cell repertoires in ileal Crohn's disease. Time point noted: neoterminal ileum biopsy at postoperative endoscopy, about 6 months after surgery. Germline V gene lookup returns CDR1 SSHAT and CDR2 FNYEAQ (reference sequence). The CDR3 sequence is 15 residues long. Only in-frame clones appear in the TCRdb table, and some are missing; sequencing was by immunoSEQ multiplex PCR. The table has about 62,000 clones, around 90% seen once. With regard to this clone: The junction differs from germline at one of its ends, possibly a read error.

The rearrangement links TRBV7-7 to TRBJ2-1; 8 bases fit TRBD2. Sample: ileal tissue. The TCR was taken from an adult with Crohn's disease. This CDR3 is CASSRNSGTGNEQFF. The DNA of the CDR3 is TGTGCTAGCAGCCGCAATAGCGGGACCGGGAATGAGCAGTTCTTC.